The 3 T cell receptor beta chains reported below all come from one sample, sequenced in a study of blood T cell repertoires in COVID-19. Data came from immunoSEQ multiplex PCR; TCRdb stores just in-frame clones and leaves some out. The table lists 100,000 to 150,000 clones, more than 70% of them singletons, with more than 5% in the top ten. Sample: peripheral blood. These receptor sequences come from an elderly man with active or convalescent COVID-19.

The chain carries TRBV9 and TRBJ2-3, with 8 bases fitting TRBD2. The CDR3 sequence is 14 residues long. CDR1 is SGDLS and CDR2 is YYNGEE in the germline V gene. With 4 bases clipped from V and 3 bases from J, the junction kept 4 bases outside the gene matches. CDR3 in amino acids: CASSKAGETDTQYF. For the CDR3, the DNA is TGTGCCAGCAGCAAAGCGGGGGAGACAGATACGCAGTATTTT.

The CDR3 loop reads CASSPIWGPGTGELFF. The CDR3 DNA sequence: TGTGCCAGCTCACCGATATGGGGGCCGGGCACCGGGGAGCTGTTTTTT. The chain employs TRBV18 and TRBJ2-2; weak D call: TRBD1 (6 bases). Per germline, CDR1 KGHSH and CDR2 LQKENI. The CDR3 extends over 16 amino acids. V gave up 3 bases and J gave up 4 bases, with 15 bases separating them.

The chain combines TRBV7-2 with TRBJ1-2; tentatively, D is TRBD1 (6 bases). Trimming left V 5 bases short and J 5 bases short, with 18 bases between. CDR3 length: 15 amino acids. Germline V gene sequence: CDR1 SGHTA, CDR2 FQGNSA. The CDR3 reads CASSNHHTGQYGYTF. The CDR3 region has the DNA TGTGCCAGCAGCAACCACCACACAGGGCAGTATGGCTACACCTTC.